The 23 T cell receptor beta chains listed next were all sequenced from one sample in a study of blood T cell repertoires in COVID-19 (dated by TCRdb to 2018 to 2020). The method was the immunoSEQ multiplex PCR assay. This immuneACCESS table, as held by TCRdb, lists in-frame sequences with V and J called but not all clones. Of the missing ones, under half trace to an unresolved V gene in checked studies; the others have no known cause. The sample profile shows around 130,000 clones; roughly 89% of them were found once. In total, the top ten clones hold around 18% of the sample. The material sequenced was peripheral blood. The receptors were sampled from a man in his fifties or sixties with active or convalescent COVID-19.

The V and J genes are TRBV29-1 and TRBJ1-1; possibly TRBD1 for D (6 bases). Germline V gene sequence: CDR1 SQVTM, CDR2 ANQGSEA. There are 13 residues in the CDR3. V lost 7 bases and J lost 3, with 15 bases in between. The CDR3 DNA reads TGCAGCGCCTATGGGGGGGCAGACACTGAAGCTTTCTTT. Residues: CSAYGGADTEAFF.

The count of this clone is one. The chain is built from TRBV9 and TRBJ2-1; 11 positions match TRBD2. CDR3 size: 16 residues. Germline V CDR1 and CDR2: SGDLS, YYNGEE. The J segment lost 4 bases and the V segment lost 0 bases, leaving 3 bases of the junction unmatched. The CDR3 is CASSVVAGGTYNEQFF. The DNA for the CDR3 is TGTGCCAGCAGCGTAGTAGCGGGAGGGACTTACAATGAGCAGTTCTTC.

The chain combines TRBV30 with TRBJ1-6; TRBD1 matches at 10 bases. The CDR3 sequence is 13 residues long. J lost 8 bases, V lost 5 bases, and 3 bases had no gene match. The germline CDR1 and CDR2 sequences are GTSNPN and SVGIG (reference sequence). The CDR3 nucleotides read TGTGCCTGGGACAGGGGGCGTTATTCACCCCTCCACTTT. Protein product: CAWDRGRYSPLHF.

The rearrangement uses TRBV14 and TRBJ2-1, with D possibly matching TRBD2 (5 bases). The CDR3 is 14 amino acids. Germline-derived CDR1 and CDR2 are SGHDN and FVKESK. Trimming shortened V by 3 bases and J by 5 bases, and 11 bases separated the two germline ends. Written as DNA, the CDR3 is TGTGCCAGCAGCCAGGAGGTACGAGACAATGAGCAGTTCTTC. Amino acids: CASSQEVRDNEQFF. Based on the CDR3 plus reference TRBV14 and TRBJ2-1, the full variable domain is EAGVTQFPSHSVIEKGQTVTLRCDPISGHDNLYWYRRVMGKEIKFLLHFVKESKQDESGMPNNRFLAERTGGTYSTLKVQPAELEDSGVYFCASSQEVRDNEQFFGPGTRLTVL.

V is TRBV28 and J is TRBJ2-5; no reliable D call. The germline gives CDR1 MDHEN, CDR2 SYDVKM. Trimming stripped 6 bases from V and 5 bases from J, with 22 bases between. The CDR3 is 16 residues long. CDR3 in amino acids: CASSPFRGVFRETQYF. The CDR3 DNA follows: TGTGCCAGCAGCCCCTTTCGCGGAGTATTCCGGGAGACCCAGTACTTC.

This clone occurred once. This rearrangement joins TRBV5-1 to TRBJ1-6; D might be TRBD1 (6 bases). This CDR3 region has 16 residues. CDR1 and CDR2 (germline): SGHRS, YFSETQ. The V end was cut by 4 bases, the J end by 7 bases, with 18 bases between. The CDR3, as DNA: TGCGCCAGCAGCATCCGGGACACTTCCCCAAATTCACCCCTCCACTTT. Amino acids: CASSIRDTSPNSPLHF.

The chain couples TRBV14 to TRBJ2-5, with D tentatively TRBD2 (6 bases). Trimming shortened V by 5 bases and J by 5 bases, and 18 bases separated the two germline ends. The CDR3 length is 15 residues. The V gene's germline CDR1 is SGHDN and CDR2 FVKESK. The CDR3 DNA follows: TGTGCCAGCAGCGAATCACTAGCTCCTACGGAGACCCAGTACTTC. It translates to CASSESLAPTETQYF.

This chain connects TRBV24-1 to TRBJ2-3; no definite D call. The CDR3 totals 14 residues. The germline CDR1 and CDR2 sequences are KGHDR and SFDVKD. V dropped 7 bases and J dropped 8 bases, with 18 bases sitting between them. CDR3 protein: CATRKSSEPGTQYF. Here the CDR3 DNA reads TGTGCCACCAGAAAATCGTCCGAGCCTGGTACGCAGTATTTT.

This clone was seen only once. The CDR3 loop is CASSPRRGGGETQYF. CDR3 sequence (DNA): TGTGCCAGCAGCCCACGGAGAGGCGGGGGAGAGACCCAGTACTTC. The chain employs TRBV27 and TRBJ2-5, with 7 nucleotides matching TRBD2. J lost 4 bases, V lost 6 bases, and 11 bases had no gene match. Germline CDR1 reads MNHEY; CDR2 reads SMNVEV (reference sequence). CDR3 size: 15 residues.

The J gene is TRBJ2-1, the V gene TRBV7-6; 8 nucleotides match TRBD2. Germline V lookup: CDR1 SGHVS, CDR2 FNYEAQ. The CDR3 consists of 19 residues. The junction had 19 bases not matched to a gene; V was cut back by 3 bases and J by 6 bases. The CDR3 nucleotides are TGTGCCAGCAGCTTTCGGGCAGGGACCCCGGGAGGGCCCGGCAATGAGCAGTTCTTC. Its translation: CASSFRAGTPGGPGNEQFF.

The chain is built from TRBV9 and TRBJ2-1; a possible D gene is TRBD2 (5 bases). The germline gives CDR1 SGDLS, CDR2 YYNGEE. This CDR3 comprises 14 residues. The V end was cut by 3 bases, the J end by 5 bases, with 12 bases between. The CDR3 region is CASSARWENNEQFF. CDR3 DNA: TGTGCCAGCAGCGCCCGGTGGGAGAACAATGAGCAGTTCTTC.

This chain joins TRBV7-8 and TRBJ2-5; TRBD2 matches at 9 bases. The germline CDR1 and CDR2 sequences are SGHVS and FQNEAQ. After removal of 5 bases from V and 0 bases from J, the junction contained 16 bases not matched to a gene. This CDR3 is built from 19 residues. For the CDR3, the DNA is TGTGCCAGCAGCCCCAGCTACGAGGTGTTAGCGGGAGACCAAGAGACCCAGTACTTC. Translating gives CASSPSYEVLAGDQETQYF. Variable domain in full (rest from reference TRBV7-8 and TRBJ2-5): GAGVSQSPRYKVAKRGQDVALRCDPISGHVSLFWYQQALGQGPEFLTYFQNEAQLDKSGLPSDRFFAERPEGSVSTLKIQRTQQEDSAVYLCASSPSYEVLAGDQETQYFGPGTRLLVL.

This clone was seen a few times. The chain recombines TRBV7-6 with TRBJ1-1; D ambiguous. The germline V and J ends were trimmed by 1 base and 0 bases, with 9 bases remaining between them. This CDR3 region has 15 residues. Germline assignment: CDR1 SGHVS and CDR2 FNYEAQ. The CDR3 bases are TGTGCCAGCAGCTTAGAGCCAGACATGAACACTGAAGCTTTCTTT. Its protein product is CASSLEPDMNTEAFF.

V gene TRBV28 combines with J gene TRBJ1-5; tentatively, D is TRBD1 (5 bases). This CDR3 contains 11 residues. Trimming removed 8 bases at V and 11 bases at J, with 13 bases between. The germline V gene has CDR1 MDHEN and CDR2 SYDVKM. This chain's CDR3 is CASHLGGTQHF. DNA for the CDR3: TGTGCCAGCCACCTGGGGGGTACCCAGCATTTT. Together with reference TRBV28 and TRBJ1-5, the CDR3 gives the full variable domain: DVKVTQSSRYLVKRTGEKVFLECVQDMDHENMFWYRQDPGLGLRLIYFSYDVKMKEKGDIPEGYSVSREKKERFSLILESASTNQTSMYLCASHLGGTQHFGDGTRLSIL.

The chain is built from TRBV5-1 and TRBJ2-5; perhaps TRBD2 as D (6 bases). Trimming left V 3 bases short and J 2 bases short, with 14 bases between. From germline, CDR1 is SGHRS and CDR2 YFSETQ. The CDR3 extends over 15 amino acids. CDR3 bases: TGCGCCAGCAGCTCCCCGCGCGGGGAGCAAGAGACCCAGTACTTC. Encoded protein: CASSSPRGEQETQYF.

The V and J genes are TRBV12-5 and TRBJ2-3; D ambiguous. This CDR3 has 14 residues. Germline lookup yields CDR1 LGHNT and CDR2 FRNRAP. Trimming took 9 bases from V and 5 from J, leaving 18 bases between them. CDR3 sequence reads: CASVGWHSGDTQYF. The CDR3, as DNA: TGTGCTAGCGTTGGGTGGCATTCGGGAGATACGCAGTATTTT.

This sequence joins TRBV24-1 and TRBJ2-1; 10 bases agree with TRBD2. J was trimmed by 4 bases and V by 4 bases; bases with no gene match: 3. The CDR3 spans 15 residues. Germline-derived CDR1 and CDR2 are KGHDR and SFDVKD. The CDR3 protein is CATSDGTSVYNEQFF. The CDR3 nucleotides are TGTGCCACCAGTGACGGGACTAGCGTATACAATGAGCAGTTCTTC.

The chain recombines TRBV19 with TRBJ1-5, with 11 nucleotides matching TRBD1. Per germline, CDR1 LNHDA and CDR2 SQIVND (reference sequence). CDR3 length: 17 residues. V shed 5 bases and J 3 bases; nucleotides not matched to a gene: 9. The CDR3 sequence: CASSSMDRGRSNQPQHF. CDR3 coding DNA: TGTGCCAGTAGTTCCATGGACAGGGGGCGATCCAATCAGCCCCAGCATTTT.

The chain carries TRBV3-1 (or the pseudogene TRBV3-2) and TRBJ2-2; 7 positions agree with TRBD2. CDR3 length equals 16 residues. V lost 4 bases, J lost 1 base, and 6 bases stayed unmatched. CDR1 LGHDT and CDR2 YNNKEL come from the germline V gene (reference sequence). The CDR3 sequence is CASSPPGGRNTGELFF. For the CDR3, the DNA is TGTGCCAGCAGCCCACCCGGGGGGAGGAACACCGGGGAGCTGTTTTTT.

The CDR3 nucleotides read TGTGCCATCAAGCCGGGACTAGGATTACTCTACGAGCAGTACTTC. Translation gives CAIKPGLGLLYEQYF. The chain couples TRBV10-3 to TRBJ2-7; 8 bases are a match to TRBD2. The length of the CDR3 is 15 residues. Germline trimming cut 7 bases from V and 3 bases from J; bases unmatched to any gene: 11. The germline CDR1 and CDR2 sequences are ENHRY and SYGVKD.

The chain couples TRBV7-2 to TRBJ2-1; D perhaps matches TRBD1 (6 bases). Trimming left V 7 bases short and J 3 bases short, with 19 bases between. Germline V lookup: CDR1 SGHTA, CDR2 FQGNSA. This CDR3 has 16 residues. The CDR3 protein is CASTSGGRGNYNEQFF. CDR3 nucleotides: TGTGCCAGCACCTCGGGTGGCAGGGGTAACTACAATGAGCAGTTCTTC.

This rearrangement joins TRBV19 to TRBJ2-7; maybe TRBD1 (5 bases). The CDR3 runs to 15 residues. Deletions cut 5 bases from V and 1 base from J, with 15 bases between. Germline V gene sequence: CDR1 LNHDA, CDR2 SQIVND (reference sequence). The CDR3 DNA is TGTGCCAGTAGTCCCCCTTCAGGGCGGTCCTACGAGCAGTACTTC. Protein sequence: CASSPPSGRSYEQYF. Together with reference TRBV19 and TRBJ2-7, the CDR3 gives the full variable domain: DGGITQSPKYLFRKEGQNVTLSCEQNLNHDAMYWYRQDPGQGLRLIYYSQIVNDFQKGDIAEGYSVSREKKESFPLTVTSAQKNPTAFYLCASSPPSGRSYEQYFGPGTRLTVT.

The genes are TRBV2 and TRBJ2-5, with TRBD2 matching over 10 bases. Germline V gene data show CDR1 as SNHLY and CDR2 as FYNNEI. The V gene end was trimmed by 8 bases and the J gene end by 4 bases; junction bases not matched to a gene: 4. The CDR3 length is 13 residues. The DNA of the CDR3 is TGTGCCAGCTTTAGACTAGCGGGAGAGACCCAGTACTTC. Its translation: CASFRLAGETQYF.